This entry concerns a single T cell receptor beta chain. TCRdb keeps only in-frame clones here, not all; method: immunoSEQ multiplex PCR. The table includes fewer than 600,000 clones, around 87% detected once. Participants were placed into cohorts based on the clinical history they reported. This entry comes from a study of blood T cell repertoires in COVID-19. On the study more broadly: Italy, Spain and the United States were the sources of the convalescent and acute COVID-19 samples.

The CDR3 is 15 residues long. CDR1 and CDR2 from the germline V gene are MNHEY and SVGAGI. Trimming removed 4 bases from V and 3 bases from J, with 13 bases in between. This TCR was recovered from a woman aged 40 to 55 who had recovered from COVID-19. The sequencing input was PBMCs or T cells enriched from blood (not recorded which). The chain combines TRBV6-5 with TRBJ1-3, with a tentative D call TRBD1 (6 bases). The CDR3 loop reads CASSLAGVGGNTIYF. In DNA form, the CDR3 reads TGTGCCAGCAGTTTAGCAGGGGTGGGTGGAAACACCATATATTTT.